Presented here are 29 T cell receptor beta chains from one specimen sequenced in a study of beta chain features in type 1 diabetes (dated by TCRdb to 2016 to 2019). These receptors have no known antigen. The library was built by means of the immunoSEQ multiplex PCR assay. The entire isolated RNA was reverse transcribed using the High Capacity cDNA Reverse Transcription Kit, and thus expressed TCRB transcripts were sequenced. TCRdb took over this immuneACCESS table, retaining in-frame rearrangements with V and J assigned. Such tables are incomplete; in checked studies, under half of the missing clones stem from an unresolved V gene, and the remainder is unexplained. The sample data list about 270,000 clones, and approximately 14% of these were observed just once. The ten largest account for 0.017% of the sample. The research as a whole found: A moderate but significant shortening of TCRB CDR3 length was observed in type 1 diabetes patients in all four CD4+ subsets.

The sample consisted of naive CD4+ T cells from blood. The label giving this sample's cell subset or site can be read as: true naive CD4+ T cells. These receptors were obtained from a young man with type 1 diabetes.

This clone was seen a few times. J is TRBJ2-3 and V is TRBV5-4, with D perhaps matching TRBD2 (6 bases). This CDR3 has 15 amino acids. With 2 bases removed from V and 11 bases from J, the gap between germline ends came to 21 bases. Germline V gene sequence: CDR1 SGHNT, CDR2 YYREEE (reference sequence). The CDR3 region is CASSFGDRGLRGQYF. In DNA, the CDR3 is TGTGCCAGCAGCTTCGGAGATCGAGGACTAAGAGGGCAGTATTTT. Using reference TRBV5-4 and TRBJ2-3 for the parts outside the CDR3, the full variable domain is ETGVTQSPTHLIKTRGQQVTLRCSSQSGHNTVSWYQQALGQGPQFIFQYYREEENGRGNFPPRFSGLQFPNYSSELNVNALELDDSALYLCASSFGDRGLRGQYFGPGTRLTVL.

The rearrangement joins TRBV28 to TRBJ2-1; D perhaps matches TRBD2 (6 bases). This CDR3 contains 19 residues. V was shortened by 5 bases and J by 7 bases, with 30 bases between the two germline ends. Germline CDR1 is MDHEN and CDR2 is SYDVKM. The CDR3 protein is CASSAPPGDSPRKMNEQFF. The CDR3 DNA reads TGTGCCAGCAGTGCTCCTCCGGGGGACTCCCCCCGCAAAATGAATGAGCAGTTCTTC.

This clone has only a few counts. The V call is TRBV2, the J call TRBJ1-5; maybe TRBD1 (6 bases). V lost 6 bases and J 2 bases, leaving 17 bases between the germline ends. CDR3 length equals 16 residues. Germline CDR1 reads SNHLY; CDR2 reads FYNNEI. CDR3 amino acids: CASRSESGEGNQPQHF. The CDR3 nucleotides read TGTGCCAGCAGGTCGGAATCAGGGGAAGGCAATCAGCCCCAGCATTTT. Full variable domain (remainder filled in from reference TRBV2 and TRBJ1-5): EPEVTQTPSHQVTQMGQEVILRCVPISNHLYFYWYRQILGQKVEFLVSFYNNEISEKSEIFDDQFSVERPDGSNFTLKIRSTKLEDSAMYFCASRSESGEGNQPQHFGDGTRLSIL.

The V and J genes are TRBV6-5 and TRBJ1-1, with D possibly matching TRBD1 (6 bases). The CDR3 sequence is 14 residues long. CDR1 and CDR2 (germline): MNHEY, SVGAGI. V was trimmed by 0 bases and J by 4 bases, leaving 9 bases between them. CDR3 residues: CASSYSGGITEAFF. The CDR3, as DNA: TGTGCCAGCAGTTACTCAGGGGGAATCACTGAAGCTTTCTTT.

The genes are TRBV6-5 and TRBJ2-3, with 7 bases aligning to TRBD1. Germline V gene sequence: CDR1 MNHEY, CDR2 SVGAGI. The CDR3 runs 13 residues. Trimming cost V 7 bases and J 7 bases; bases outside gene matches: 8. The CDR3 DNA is TGTGCCAGCACCGGGACAGATGGAAATACGCAGTATTTT. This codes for CASTGTDGNTQYF.

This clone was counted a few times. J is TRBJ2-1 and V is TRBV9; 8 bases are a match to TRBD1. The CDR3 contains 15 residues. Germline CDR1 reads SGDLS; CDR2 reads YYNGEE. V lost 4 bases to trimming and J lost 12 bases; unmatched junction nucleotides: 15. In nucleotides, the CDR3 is TGTGCCAGCAGCCCCTCTTCCGACAGGGGTAAAGTGCAGTTCTTC. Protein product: CASSPSSDRGKVQFF.

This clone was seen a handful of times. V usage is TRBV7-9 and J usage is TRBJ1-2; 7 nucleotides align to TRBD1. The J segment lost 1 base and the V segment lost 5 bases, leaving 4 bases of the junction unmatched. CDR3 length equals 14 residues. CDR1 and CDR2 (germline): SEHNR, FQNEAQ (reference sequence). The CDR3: CASSRDSFNYGYTF. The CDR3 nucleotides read TGTGCCAGCAGCAGGGACAGTTTTAACTATGGCTACACCTTC.

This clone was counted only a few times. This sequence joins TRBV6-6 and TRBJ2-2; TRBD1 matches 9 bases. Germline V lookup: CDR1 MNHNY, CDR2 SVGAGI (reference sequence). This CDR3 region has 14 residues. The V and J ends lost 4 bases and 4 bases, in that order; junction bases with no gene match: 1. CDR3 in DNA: TGTGCCAGCAGTTCGACAGGGGGCACCGGGGAGCTGTTTTTT. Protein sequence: CASSSTGGTGELFF.

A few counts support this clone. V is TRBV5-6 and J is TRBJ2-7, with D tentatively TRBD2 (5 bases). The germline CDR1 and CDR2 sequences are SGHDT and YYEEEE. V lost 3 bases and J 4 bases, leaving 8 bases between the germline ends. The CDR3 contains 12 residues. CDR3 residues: CASSSPGYEQYF. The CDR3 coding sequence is TGTGCCAGCAGCTCCCCGGGGTACGAGCAGTACTTC.

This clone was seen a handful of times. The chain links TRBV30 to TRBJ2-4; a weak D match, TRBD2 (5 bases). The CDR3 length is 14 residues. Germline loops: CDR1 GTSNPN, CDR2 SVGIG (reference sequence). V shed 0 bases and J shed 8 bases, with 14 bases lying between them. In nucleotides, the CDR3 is TGTGCCTGGAGTGTAGGCGGGTCCGTAGACATTCAGTACTTC. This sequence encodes CAWSVGGSVDIQYF. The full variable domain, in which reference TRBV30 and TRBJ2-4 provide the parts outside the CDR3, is SQTIHQWPATLVQPVGSPLSLECTVEGTSNPNLYWYRQAAGRGLQLLFYSVGIGQISSEVPQNLSASRPQDRQFILSSKKLLLSDSGFYLCAWSVGGSVDIQYFGAGTRLSVL.

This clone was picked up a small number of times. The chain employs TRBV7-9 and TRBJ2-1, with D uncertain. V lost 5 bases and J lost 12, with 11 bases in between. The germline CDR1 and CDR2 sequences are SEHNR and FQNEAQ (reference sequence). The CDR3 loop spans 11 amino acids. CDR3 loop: CASSPRAAQFF. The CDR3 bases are TGTGCCAGCAGCCCGCGAGCCGCGCAGTTCTTC.

CDR3 protein: CASSKGDEQYF. For the CDR3, the DNA is TGTGCCAGCAGTAAGGGGGACGAGCAGTACTTC. The chain links TRBV2 to TRBJ2-7; maybe TRBD1 (6 bases). This CDR3 is built from 11 residues. From germline, CDR1 is SNHLY and CDR2 FYNNEI. V lost 5 bases to trimming and J lost 5 bases, with 7 bases between them.

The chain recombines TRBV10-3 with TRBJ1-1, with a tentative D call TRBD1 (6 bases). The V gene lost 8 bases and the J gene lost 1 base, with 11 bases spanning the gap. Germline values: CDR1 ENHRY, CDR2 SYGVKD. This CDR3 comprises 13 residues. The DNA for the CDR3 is TGTGCCATCTCGAGCAGGGGGAACACTGAAGCTTTCTTT. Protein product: CAISSRGNTEAFF.

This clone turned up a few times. CDR3 residues: CASSLPRVGGETQYF. The CDR3 DNA is TGTGCCAGCAGCTTGCCCAGGGTGGGGGGAGAGACCCAGTACTTC. The chain recombines TRBV5-4 with TRBJ2-5; possibly TRBD2 for D (6 bases). The CDR3 consists of 15 residues. Germline V gene lookup returns CDR1 SGHNT and CDR2 YYREEE (reference sequence). V dropped 1 base and J dropped 4 bases, with 14 bases sitting between them.

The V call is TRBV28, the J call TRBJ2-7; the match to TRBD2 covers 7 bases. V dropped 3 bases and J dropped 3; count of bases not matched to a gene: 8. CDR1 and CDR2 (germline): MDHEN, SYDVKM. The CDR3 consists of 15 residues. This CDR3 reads CASSFPRGGNYEQYF. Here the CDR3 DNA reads TGTGCCAGCAGTTTTCCCCGCGGGGGTAACTACGAGCAGTACTTC.

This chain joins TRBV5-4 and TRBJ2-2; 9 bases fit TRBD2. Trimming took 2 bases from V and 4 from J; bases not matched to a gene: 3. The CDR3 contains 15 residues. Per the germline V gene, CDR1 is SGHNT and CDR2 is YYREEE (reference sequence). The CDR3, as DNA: TGTGCCAGCAGCTTTCTAGCGGGGCGCACCGGGGAGCTGTTTTTT. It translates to CASSFLAGRTGELFF.

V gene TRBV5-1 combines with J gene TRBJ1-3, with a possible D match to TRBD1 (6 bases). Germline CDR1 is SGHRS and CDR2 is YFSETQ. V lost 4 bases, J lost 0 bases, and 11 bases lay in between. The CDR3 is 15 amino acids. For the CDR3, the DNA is TGCGCCAGCAGCCCGGACAGACCCTCTGGAAACACCATATATTTT. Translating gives CASSPDRPSGNTIYF.

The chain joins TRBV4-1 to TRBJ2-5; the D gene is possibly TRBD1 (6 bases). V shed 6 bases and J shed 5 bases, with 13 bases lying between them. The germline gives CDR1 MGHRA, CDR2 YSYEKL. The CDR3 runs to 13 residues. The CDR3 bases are TGCGCCAGCAGTCTCACAGGGTTTGAGACCCAGTACTTC. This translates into CASSLTGFETQYF.

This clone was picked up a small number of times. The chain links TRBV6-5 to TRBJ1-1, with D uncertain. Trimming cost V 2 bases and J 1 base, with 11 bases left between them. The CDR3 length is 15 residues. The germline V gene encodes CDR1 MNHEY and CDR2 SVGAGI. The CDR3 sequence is CASSYQLEKNTEAFF. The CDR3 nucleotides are TGTGCCAGCAGTTACCAATTGGAGAAGAACACTGAAGCTTTCTTT.

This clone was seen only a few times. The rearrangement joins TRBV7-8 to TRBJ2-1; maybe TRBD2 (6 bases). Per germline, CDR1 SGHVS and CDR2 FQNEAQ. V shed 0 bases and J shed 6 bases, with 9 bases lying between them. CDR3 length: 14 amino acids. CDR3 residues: CASSLALAFNEQFF. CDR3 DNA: TGTGCCAGCAGCTTAGCACTAGCTTTCAATGAGCAGTTCTTC. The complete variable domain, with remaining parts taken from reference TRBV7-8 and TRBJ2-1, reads GAGVSQSPRYKVAKRGQDVALRCDPISGHVSLFWYQQALGQGPEFLTYFQNEAQLDKSGLPSDRFFAERPEGSVSTLKIQRTQQEDSAVYLCASSLALAFNEQFFGPGTRLTVL.

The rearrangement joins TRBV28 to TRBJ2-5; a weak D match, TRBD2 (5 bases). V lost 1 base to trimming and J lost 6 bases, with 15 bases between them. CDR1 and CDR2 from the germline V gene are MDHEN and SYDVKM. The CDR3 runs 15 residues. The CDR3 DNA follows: TGTGCCAGCAGTTTATCATCACTAGTCCCCAAGACCCAGTACTTC. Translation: CASSLSSLVPKTQYF.

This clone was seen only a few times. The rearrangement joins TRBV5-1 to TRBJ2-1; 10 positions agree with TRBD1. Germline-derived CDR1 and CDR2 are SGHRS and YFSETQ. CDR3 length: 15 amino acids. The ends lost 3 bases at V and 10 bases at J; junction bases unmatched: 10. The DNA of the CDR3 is TGCGCCAGCAGCTCCCGGGACAGGGGTTCGCGGGAGCAGTTCTTC. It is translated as CASSSRDRGSREQFF.

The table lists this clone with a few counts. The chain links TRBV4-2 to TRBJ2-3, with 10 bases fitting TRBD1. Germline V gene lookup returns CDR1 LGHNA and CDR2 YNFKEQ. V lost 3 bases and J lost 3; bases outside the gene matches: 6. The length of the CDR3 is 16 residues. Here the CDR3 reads CASSQRQGARTDTQYF. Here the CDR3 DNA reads TGTGCCAGCAGCCAGAGACAGGGGGCAAGGACAGATACGCAGTATTTT.

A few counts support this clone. The DNA of the CDR3 is TGTGCCACCAGCAGAGAACATCGCGGGGACGGGAATGAGCAGTTCTTC. Protein: CATSREHRGDGNEQFF. The chain links TRBV15 to TRBJ2-1; D might be TRBD2 (6 bases). The germline V gene has CDR1 LNHNV and CDR2 YYDKDF (reference sequence). The CDR3 covers 16 residues. Trimming removed 0 bases from V and 7 bases from J, with 16 bases in between.

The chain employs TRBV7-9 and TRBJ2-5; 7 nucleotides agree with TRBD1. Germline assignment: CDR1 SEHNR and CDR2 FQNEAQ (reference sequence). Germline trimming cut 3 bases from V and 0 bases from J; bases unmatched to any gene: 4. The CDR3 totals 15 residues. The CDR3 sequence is CASSFSDRDQETQYF. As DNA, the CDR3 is TGTGCCAGCAGCTTCTCCGACAGGGACCAAGAGACCCAGTACTTC.

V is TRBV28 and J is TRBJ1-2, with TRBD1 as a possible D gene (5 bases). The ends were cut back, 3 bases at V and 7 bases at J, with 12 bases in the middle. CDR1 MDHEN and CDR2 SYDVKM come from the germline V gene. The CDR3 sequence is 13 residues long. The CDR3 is CASSLGRPVGYTF. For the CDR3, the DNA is TGTGCCAGCAGTTTGGGGCGTCCAGTTGGCTACACCTTC.

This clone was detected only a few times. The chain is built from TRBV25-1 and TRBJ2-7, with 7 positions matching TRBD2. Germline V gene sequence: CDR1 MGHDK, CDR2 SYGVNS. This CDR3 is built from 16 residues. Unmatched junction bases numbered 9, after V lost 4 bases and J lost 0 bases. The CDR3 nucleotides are TGTGCCAGCAGTGGAGGTAGCGGGCGGCCCTCCTACGAGCAGTACTTC. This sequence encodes CASSGGSGRPSYEQYF.

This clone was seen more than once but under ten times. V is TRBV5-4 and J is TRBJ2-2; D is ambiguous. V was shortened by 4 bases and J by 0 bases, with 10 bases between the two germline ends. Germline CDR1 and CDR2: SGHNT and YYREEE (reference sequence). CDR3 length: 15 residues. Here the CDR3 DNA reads TGTGCCAGCAGCCCGAGTGCCGCGAACACCGGGGAGCTGTTTTTT. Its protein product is CASSPSAANTGELFF.

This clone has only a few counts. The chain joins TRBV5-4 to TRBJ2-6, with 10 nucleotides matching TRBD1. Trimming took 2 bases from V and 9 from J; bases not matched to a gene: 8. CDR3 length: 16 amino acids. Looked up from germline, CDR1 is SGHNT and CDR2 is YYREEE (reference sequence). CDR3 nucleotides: TGTGCCAGCAGCTTTCCCGGGACAGGGGTTGACAACGTCCTGACTTTC. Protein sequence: CASSFPGTGVDNVLTF.